Shown below are 19 T cell receptor beta chains from a single sample sequenced in a study of chemoradiotherapy in HPV16-positive cancers (dated by TCRdb to between 2020 and 2023). Library creation used the immunoSEQ multiplex PCR assay. In TCRdb, the immuneACCESS table is reduced to in-frame sequences with V and J assigned. These tables do not hold every clone; where another copy was compared, an unresolved V gene accounts for under half, and the others remain unexplained. This sample gives about 68,000 clones in total; roughly 90% of them show up just once. Of the sample, 4% to 5% is held by the ten largest clones. The material was blood, obtained from a patient who underwent chemoradiotherapy. The receptor set was obtained from a human donor with HPV-associated anogenital cancer.

The rearrangement links TRBV7-9 to TRBJ2-5; no reliable D call. V lost 1 base and J lost 1, with 10 bases in between. Looked up from germline, CDR1 is SEHNR and CDR2 is FQNEAQ (reference sequence). The CDR3 has 15 amino acids. Here the CDR3 reads CASSLVSGVQETQYF. For the CDR3, the DNA is TGTGCCAGCAGCTTAGTATCTGGAGTCCAAGAGACCCAGTACTTC.

The J gene is TRBJ1-1, the V gene TRBV5-1; tentative D call: TRBD1 (6 bases). Germline CDR1 reads SGHRS; CDR2 reads YFSETQ. The V end was cut by 1 base, the J end by 3 bases, with 7 bases between. CDR3 length: 13 amino acids. DNA for the CDR3: TGCGCCAGCAGCTTGCAGGGGTACACTGAAGCTTTCTTT. It translates to CASSLQGYTEAFF. Full variable domain (missing parts from reference TRBV5-1 and TRBJ1-1): KAGVTQTPRYLIKTRGQQVTLSCSPISGHRSVSWYQQTPGQGLQFLFEYFSETQRNKGNFPGRFSGRQFSNSRSEMNVSTLELGDSALYLCASSLQGYTEAFFGQGTRLTVV.

The CDR3 protein is CASRRDPSRPEAFF. The CDR3 DNA sequence: TGTGCCAGCAGAAGAGACCCCAGTCGACCTGAAGCTTTCTTT. The chain carries TRBV28 and TRBJ1-1; D unclear. Germline V gene data show CDR1 as MDHEN and CDR2 as SYDVKM. V shed 6 bases and J shed 6 bases, with 17 bases lying between them. The CDR3 is 14 residues long.

This rearrangement joins TRBV19 to TRBJ2-3; tentatively, D is TRBD1 (7 bases). This CDR3 region has 16 residues. The ends were cut back, 7 bases at V and 2 bases at J, with 19 bases in the middle. Germline V gene sequence: CDR1 LNHDA, CDR2 SQIVND (reference sequence). This CDR3 is CASIPETGRTTDTQYF. CDR3 nucleotides: TGTGCCAGTATCCCGGAGACAGGGAGGACCACAGATACGCAGTATTTT.

The genes are TRBV11-3 and TRBJ2-2; D not resolved. CDR3 length: 15 residues. From germline, CDR1 is SGHNT and CDR2 YENEEA. Trimming took off 1 base at V and 2 bases at J, with 8 bases between the two ends. The CDR3 is CASSLVSLNTGELFF. CDR3 sequence (DNA): TGTGCCAGCAGCTTAGTATCACTTAACACCGGGGAGCTGTTTTTT.

The J gene is TRBJ2-5, the V gene TRBV11-2; no definite D call. CDR1 and CDR2 from the germline V gene are SGHAT and FQNNGV. The CDR3 is 12 amino acids. The V and J ends lost 4 bases and 5 bases respectively, with 8 bases between them. The CDR3 DNA follows: TGTGCCAGCAGCTCCAGCCAGGAGACCCAGTACTTC. Its protein product is CASSSSQETQYF.

The rearrangement links TRBV10-1 to TRBJ2-1; no firm D call. Trimming cost V 0 bases and J 0 bases, with 15 bases left between them. Germline loops: CDR1 WNHNN, CDR2 SYGVQD (reference sequence). The CDR3 contains 18 residues. Here the CDR3 DNA reads TGCGCCAGCAGTGAGTCATCTAGGCTGGAGAGCTCCTACAATGAGCAGTTCTTC. Its translation: CASSESSRLESSYNEQFF.

The gene calls are TRBV29-1 and TRBJ2-3; D may correspond to TRBD1 or TRBD2 (5 bases each). V was trimmed by 8 bases and J by 6 bases, leaving 18 bases between them. Per the germline V gene, CDR1 is SQVTM and CDR2 is ANQGSEA. The CDR3 consists of 13 residues. The CDR3, as DNA: TGCAGCCCGGACGGGACCCCTACGGATACGCAGTATTTT. Residues: CSPDGTPTDTQYF.

The V call is TRBV4-1, the J call TRBJ2-1; D gene ambiguous. V lost 4 bases and J lost 0, with 13 bases in between. The CDR3 is made up of 16 amino acids. Looked up from germline, CDR1 is MGHRA and CDR2 is YSYEKL. CDR3 nucleotides: TGCGCCAGCAGCCTTACCACGATCTACTCCTACAATGAGCAGTTCTTC. Residues: CASSLTTIYSYNEQFF.

This clone was recorded once. The chain has TRBV5-1 and TRBJ1-5; D may be TRBD1 (5 bases). The germline gives CDR1 SGHRS, CDR2 YFSETQ. The CDR3 is 13 residues long. The V end was cut by 2 bases, the J end by 6 bases, with 9 bases between. CDR3 region: CASSLSGGQPQHF. CDR3 nucleotides: TGCGCCAGCAGCTTATCGGGGGGTCAGCCCCAGCATTTT.

This clone is medium-sized. The rearrangement uses TRBV7-9 and TRBJ1-1, with D unresolved. This CDR3 is built from 15 residues. V was trimmed by 2 bases and J by 4 bases, leaving 14 bases between them. Germline V gene sequence: CDR1 SEHNR, CDR2 FQNEAQ (reference sequence). This CDR3 is CASSLPATTFTEAFF. The CDR3 nucleotides read TGTGCCAGCAGCTTACCTGCGACAACTTTCACTGAAGCTTTCTTT.

This chain connects TRBV15 to TRBJ1-1; the D is unclear. The V and J ends lost 3 bases and 1 base respectively, with 6 bases between them. CDR1 is LNHNV and CDR2 is YYDKDF in the germline V gene (reference sequence). This CDR3 contains 13 residues. CDR3 coding DNA: TGTGCCACCAGCAGCGGCTGGAACACTGAAGCTTTCTTT. It encodes CATSSGWNTEAFF.

The chain uses TRBV7-9 and TRBJ1-2, with 8 bases matching TRBD1. There are 17 residues in the CDR3. V trimming: 5 bases; J trimming: 3 bases; junction bases outside the gene matches: 14. CDR1 SEHNR and CDR2 FQNEAQ come from the germline V gene (reference sequence). CDR3 in DNA: TGTGCCAGCAGCCCTCAGGGGGCCCTTGTCTTCGACTATGGCTACACCTTC. Translation: CASSPQGALVFDYGYTF.

The rearrangement uses TRBV10-2 and TRBJ2-5; D unresolved. The DNA end favors TRBJ2-7, so the J call may be wrong. The CDR3 spans 11 residues. Germline V lookup: CDR1 WSHSY, CDR2 SAAADI. The CDR3 DNA is TGCGCCAGCAGTGAGGGATACGAGCAGTACTTC. It yields the protein CASSEGYEQYF.

V and J are TRBV29-1 and TRBJ2-7, with 7 nucleotides matching TRBD1. CDR3 length: 13 amino acids. Per the germline V gene, CDR1 is SQVTM and CDR2 is ANQGSEA. The ends lost 2 bases at V and 2 bases at J; junction bases unmatched: 3. This CDR3 is CSVERQGAYEQYF. CDR3 nucleotides: TGCAGCGTTGAAAGGCAGGGGGCCTACGAGCAGTACTTC.

The chain couples TRBV27 to TRBJ1-3, with no clear D. Per germline, CDR1 MNHEY and CDR2 SMNVEV (reference sequence). The CDR3 has 14 residues. Trimming shortened V by 4 bases and J by 0 bases, and 7 bases separated the two germline ends. The CDR3 loop reads CASSYSISGNTIYF. The CDR3 DNA follows: TGTGCCAGCAGTTATTCTATCTCTGGAAACACCATATATTTT.

A few counts support this clone. Other DNA sequences in the sample encode the same CDR3. The chain links TRBV9 to TRBJ2-3; 12 bases line up with TRBD2. The length of the CDR3 is 16 residues. Trimming took 0 bases from V and 1 from J; bases not matched to a gene: 0. CDR1 and CDR2 (germline): SGDLS, YYNGEE. The CDR3 nucleotides are TGTGCCAGCAGCGTAGGACTAGCGGGAGGCACAGATACGCAGTATTTT. Its protein product is CASSVGLAGGTDTQYF.

J is TRBJ2-7 and V is TRBV19; 8 positions agree with TRBD1. The CDR3 covers 17 residues. V was pared by 5 bases and J by 0 bases, with 12 bases of the junction left unmatched. CDR1 and CDR2 (germline): LNHDA, SQIVND (reference sequence). CDR3 in DNA: TGTGCCAGTAGTGATCGGGACAGGCCTAGGAGCTCCTACGAGCAGTACTTC. Translated: CASSDRDRPRSSYEQYF.

The rearrangement joins TRBV9 to TRBJ1-1; no clear D. This CDR3 has 13 residues. V lost 0 bases to trimming and J lost 7 bases, with 10 bases between them. The germline V gene encodes CDR1 SGDLS and CDR2 YYNGEE. This CDR3 is CASSVGVQSEAFF. The CDR3 coding sequence is TGTGCCAGCAGCGTAGGGGTCCAAAGTGAAGCTTTCTTT.